These 21 T cell receptor beta chains were all obtained from the same sample, sequenced in a study of cytomegalovirus exposure and HLA in healthy donors. Use of 60 Vbeta and 13 Jbeta primers characterized the PCR. The repertoire was sequenced with immunoSEQ multiplex PCR; TCRdb's copy has only in-frame clones and lacks some. The sample has approximately 140,000 clones, around 79% seen once. The sample taken for sequencing was PBMCs. Every receptor here comes from a human donor in good health.

This sequence joins TRBV18 and TRBJ2-2; D ambiguous. V shed 2 bases and J shed 5 bases, with 9 bases lying between them. Germline V lookup: CDR1 KGHSH, CDR2 LQKENI. This CDR3 spans 14 amino acids. The DNA of the CDR3 is TGTGCCAGCTCACCATCTGAGGAAACCGGGGAGCTGTTTTTT. It codes for CASSPSEETGELFF.

The genes are TRBV7-2 and TRBJ2-6; D gene ambiguous. From germline, CDR1 is SGHTA and CDR2 FQGNSA. The V gene lost 2 bases and the J gene lost 1 base, with 6 bases spanning the gap. The length of the CDR3 is 15 residues. CDR3 sequence (DNA): TGTGCCAGCAGCTTATCCCGGTCTGGGGCCAACGTCCTGACTTTC. Translating gives CASSLSRSGANVLTF.

The rearrangement joins TRBV10-1 to TRBJ1-1; possibly TRBD1 for D (6 bases). Germline V gives CDR1 WNHNN, CDR2 SYGVQD (reference sequence). Trimming left V 3 bases short and J 5 bases short, with 7 bases between. This CDR3 is 12 amino acids long. CDR3 residues: CASSDRGTEAFF. The CDR3 DNA is TGCGCCAGCAGTGATAGGGGGACTGAAGCTTTCTTT.

J is TRBJ2-2 and V is TRBV27; 10 bases agree with TRBD2. The CDR3 totals 18 residues. V was pared by 3 bases and J by 0 bases, with 7 bases of the junction left unmatched. Germline assignment: CDR1 MNHEY and CDR2 SMNVEV (reference sequence). As DNA, the CDR3 is TGTGCCAGCAGTTTTCGACTAGCGGGTCTCGCGAACACCGGGGAGCTGTTTTTT. It yields the protein CASSFRLAGLANTGELFF.

The chain has TRBV7-9 and TRBJ1-2; TRBD1 aligns across 7 bases. The CDR3 is 15 residues long. V was clipped by 5 bases and J by 1 base; unmatched bases: 7. CDR1 is SEHNR and CDR2 is FQNEAQ in the germline V gene (reference sequence). The CDR3 here is CASSGRDSLNYGYTF. As DNA, the CDR3 is TGTGCCAGCAGCGGTCGGGACAGTCTTAACTATGGCTACACCTTC.

The chain recombines TRBV7-6 with TRBJ2-3; 7 bases fit TRBD2. The CDR3 totals 18 residues. Trimming removed 4 bases from V and 3 bases from J; junction bases left unmatched: 16. Germline assignment: CDR1 SGHVS and CDR2 FNYEAQ. CDR3 sequence reads: CASSSSMRGGSWTDTQYF. CDR3 DNA: TGTGCCAGCAGCTCGTCCATGAGGGGCGGGAGTTGGACAGATACGCAGTATTTT.

The J gene is TRBJ1-2, the V gene TRBV9; perhaps TRBD1 as D (5 bases). The CDR3 runs to 14 residues. V shed 0 bases and J shed 8 bases, with 14 bases lying between them. The V gene's germline CDR1 is SGDLS and CDR2 YYNGEE. The CDR3 coding sequence is TGTGCCAGCAGCGTAGGACCAGGGTTGGAGGGCTACACCTTC. Protein: CASSVGPGLEGYTF.

This clone was detected only once. The V call is TRBV4-1, the J call TRBJ1-1; 8 nucleotides match TRBD1. The CDR3 has 16 amino acids. V gave up 2 bases and J gave up 0 bases; unmatched junction bases: 5. Germline CDR1 reads MGHRA; CDR2 reads YSYEKL. CDR3 coding DNA: TGCGCCAGCAGCCAACCGGACAGGGTCATGAACACTGAAGCTTTCTTT. Translating gives CASSQPDRVMNTEAFF.

The count of this clone is one. The same CDR3 is also encoded by other DNA sequences in this sample. The chain uses TRBV5-4 and TRBJ2-7, with 8 bases fitting TRBD2. This CDR3 has 14 residues. Trimming took 2 bases from V and 0 from J; bases not matched to a gene: 1. The germline gives CDR1 SGHNT, CDR2 YYREEE (reference sequence). The CDR3 is CASSFSGGSYEQYF. The CDR3 bases are TGTGCCAGCAGCTTCAGCGGGGGCTCCTACGAGCAGTACTTC.

This clone was seen a single time. The CDR3 sequence is CASSSPPTGDTEAFF. Here the CDR3 DNA reads TGTGCCAGCAGTTCCCCCCCGACAGGGGACACTGAAGCTTTCTTT. The gene calls are TRBV6-5 and TRBJ1-1, with TRBD1 matching over 8 bases. The CDR3 is 15 amino acids. The germline V gene encodes CDR1 MNHEY and CDR2 SVGAGI. With V trimmed by 4 bases and J by 3 bases, 7 bases remained unmatched.

CDR3 in amino acids: CASSGRQETQYF. As DNA, the CDR3 is TGTGCCAGCAGCGGGAGACAAGAGACCCAGTACTTC. The rearrangement joins TRBV21-1 to TRBJ2-5; no DNA check was done on the table's D call, TRBD2. TRBV21-1 is designated a pseudogene. The CDR3 runs 12 residues.

This clone was counted a few times. This chain joins TRBV13 and TRBJ2-1; TRBD1 matches 9 bases. This CDR3 comprises 16 residues. The V gene end was trimmed by 4 bases and the J gene end by 5 bases; junction bases not matched to a gene: 9. From germline, CDR1 is PRHDT and CDR2 FYEKMQ (reference sequence). CDR3 sequence reads: CASSSSPGQGNNEQFF. CDR3 DNA sequence: TGTGCCAGCAGCTCATCTCCGGGACAGGGAAACAATGAGCAGTTCTTC.

This clone is a singleton in its sample. The chain links TRBV6-4 to TRBJ2-6, with 8 bases that match TRBD1. In germline, CDR1 is MRHNA, CDR2 SNTAGT. The CDR3 runs to 15 residues. The V and J ends lost 3 bases and 3 bases, in that order; junction bases with no gene match: 1. CDR3 loop: CASSETGGGANVLTF. The CDR3 DNA reads TGTGCCAGCAGTGAAACAGGGGGTGGGGCCAACGTCCTGACTTTC.

The chain carries TRBV28 and TRBJ1-5; D uncertain. The ends were cut back, 6 bases at V and 5 bases at J, with 14 bases in the middle. Germline CDR1 reads MDHEN; CDR2 reads SYDVKM. This CDR3 spans 14 amino acids. The CDR3 loop is CASSNSLPHQPQHF. CDR3 bases: TGTGCCAGCAGCAACAGCCTACCTCATCAGCCCCAGCATTTT.

The rearrangement uses TRBV19 and TRBJ1-5, with D possibly TRBD1 on 6 matching bases. The CDR3 length is 15 residues. Germline assignment: CDR1 LNHDA and CDR2 SQIVND (reference sequence). Trimming pared 5 bases from V and 4 bases from J, leaving 15 bases between. The CDR3 bases are TGTGCCAGTAGTCTTCCGGACAGCCCAAATCAGCCCCAGCATTTT. Encoded protein: CASSLPDSPNQPQHF.

This sequence joins TRBV19 and TRBJ1-1; maybe TRBD1 (5 bases). The V gene's germline CDR1 is LNHDA and CDR2 SQIVND (reference sequence). The CDR3 is 12 amino acids. V gave up 4 bases and J gave up 3 bases, with 6 bases separating them. The CDR3 region has the DNA TGTGCCAGTAGTACCAGGGACACTGAAGCTTTCTTT. Translation gives CASSTRDTEAFF.

This chain links TRBV27 with TRBJ1-5; D possibly corresponds to TRBD1 (6 bases). V gave up 5 bases and J gave up 9 bases, with 17 bases separating them. CDR3 size: 14 residues. Germline CDR1 MNHEY, CDR2 SMNVEV (reference sequence). The CDR3 sequence is CASSPQGPYAPQHF. CDR3 bases: TGTGCCAGCAGTCCACAGGGACCATATGCGCCCCAGCATTTT.

V usage is TRBV19 and J usage is TRBJ1-5; D gene ambiguous. Per germline, CDR1 LNHDA and CDR2 SQIVND (reference sequence). The CDR3 consists of 12 residues. The V end was cut by 11 bases, the J end by 1 base, with 9 bases between. CDR3 sequence reads: CASSGSNQPQHF. In nucleotides, the CDR3 is TGTGCCTCCTCAGGCAGCAATCAGCCCCAGCATTTT. Variable domain in full (rest from reference TRBV19 and TRBJ1-5): DGGITQSPKYLFRKEGQNVTLSCEQNLNHDAMYWYRQDPGQGLRLIYYSQIVNDFQKGDIAEGYSVSREKKESFPLTVTSAQKNPTAFYLCASSGSNQPQHFGDGTRLSIL.

The CDR3 bases are TGTGCCAGTAGTATAGGCTACAGGGTGAACACTGAAGCTTTCTTT. This translates into CASSIGYRVNTEAFF. The J gene is TRBJ1-1, the V gene TRBV19; D might be TRBD1 (6 bases). The V and J ends lost 1 base and 0 bases respectively, with 9 bases between them. The germline V gene encodes CDR1 LNHDA and CDR2 SQIVND (reference sequence). The length of the CDR3 is 15 residues.

The chain is built from TRBV6-5 and TRBJ2-6, with 7 bases identical to TRBD1. The CDR3 sequence is 15 residues long. J lost 4 bases, V lost 5 bases, and 5 bases had no gene match. The germline V gene has CDR1 MNHEY and CDR2 SVGAGI. The CDR3, as DNA: TGTGCCAGCAGTCCGACAGGGTCAGGGGCCAACGTCCTGACTTTC. Its translation: CASSPTGSGANVLTF.

This clone is a singleton in its sample. The chain joins TRBV5-1 to TRBJ2-5; D remains ambiguous. The DNA matches TRBJ2-7 better at its end, which makes the J call doubtful. The CDR3 sequence is 14 residues long. From germline, CDR1 is SGHRS and CDR2 YFSETQ. Written as DNA, the CDR3 is TGCGCCAGCCGGGTTGAAGCCGGCTCCTACGAGCAGTACTTC. Protein sequence: CASRVEAGSYEQYF.